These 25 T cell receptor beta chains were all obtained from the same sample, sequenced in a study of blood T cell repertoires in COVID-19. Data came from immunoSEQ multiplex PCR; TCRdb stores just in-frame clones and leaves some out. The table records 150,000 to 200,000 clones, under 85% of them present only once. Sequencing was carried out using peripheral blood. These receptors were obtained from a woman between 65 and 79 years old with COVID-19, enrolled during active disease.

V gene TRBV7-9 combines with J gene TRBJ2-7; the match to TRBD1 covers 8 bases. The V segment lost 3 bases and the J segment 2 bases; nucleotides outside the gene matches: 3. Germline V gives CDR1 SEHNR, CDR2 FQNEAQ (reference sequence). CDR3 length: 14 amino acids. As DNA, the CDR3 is TGTGCCAGCAGCTTGGTACAGGGGGCCTACGAGCAGTACTTC. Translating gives CASSLVQGAYEQYF.

CDR3 DNA: TGCAGCGTTGGGCAGGGGGCTTATCAGCCCCAGCATTTT. Its translation is CSVGQGAYQPQHF. The chain combines TRBV29-1 with TRBJ1-5; 8 bases are a match to TRBD1. Germline V CDR1 and CDR2: SQVTM, ANQGSEA. V lost 4 bases and J lost 5; bases outside the gene matches: 4. This CDR3 is 13 amino acids long.

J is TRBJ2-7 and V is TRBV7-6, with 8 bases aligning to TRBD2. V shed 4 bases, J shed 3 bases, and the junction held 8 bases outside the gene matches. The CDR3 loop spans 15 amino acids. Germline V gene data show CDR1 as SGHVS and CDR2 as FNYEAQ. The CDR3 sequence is CASSSKREQSYEQYF. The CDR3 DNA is TGTGCCAGCAGCTCAAAGCGGGAGCAAAGCTACGAGCAGTACTTC. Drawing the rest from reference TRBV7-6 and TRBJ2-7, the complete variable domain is GAGVSQSPRYKVTKRGQDVALRCDPISGHVSLYWYRQALGQGPEFLTYFNYEAQQDKSGLPNDRFSAERPEGSISTLTIQRTEQRDSAMYRCASSSKREQSYEQYFGPGTRLTVT.

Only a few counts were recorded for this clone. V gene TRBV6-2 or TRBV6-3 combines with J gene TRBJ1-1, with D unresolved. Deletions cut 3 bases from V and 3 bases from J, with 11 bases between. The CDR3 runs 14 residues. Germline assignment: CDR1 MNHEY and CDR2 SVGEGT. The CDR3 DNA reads TGTGCCAGCAGTTATGACATTATGGACACTGAAGCTTTCTTT. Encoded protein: CASSYDIMDTEAFF.

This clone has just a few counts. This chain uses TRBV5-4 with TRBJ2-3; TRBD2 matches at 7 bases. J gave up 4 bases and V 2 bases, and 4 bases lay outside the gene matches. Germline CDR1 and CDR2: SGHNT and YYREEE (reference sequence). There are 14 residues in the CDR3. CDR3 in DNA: TGTGCCAGCAGCTTCGGCGGGAGCTCAGATACGCAGTATTTT. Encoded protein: CASSFGGSSDTQYF.

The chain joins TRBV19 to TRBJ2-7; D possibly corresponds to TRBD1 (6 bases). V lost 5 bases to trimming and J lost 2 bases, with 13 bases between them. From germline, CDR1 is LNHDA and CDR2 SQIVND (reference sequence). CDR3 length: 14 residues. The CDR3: CASSSGRGAYEQYF. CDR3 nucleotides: TGTGCCAGTAGTTCGGGCAGGGGAGCCTACGAGCAGTACTTC.

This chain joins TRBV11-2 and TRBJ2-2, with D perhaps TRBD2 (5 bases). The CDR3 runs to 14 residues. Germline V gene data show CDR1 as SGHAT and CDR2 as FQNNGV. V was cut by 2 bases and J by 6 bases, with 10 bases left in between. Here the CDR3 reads CASSLQLRAGELFF. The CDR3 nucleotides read TGTGCCAGCAGCTTACAATTGAGGGCCGGGGAGCTGTTTTTT.

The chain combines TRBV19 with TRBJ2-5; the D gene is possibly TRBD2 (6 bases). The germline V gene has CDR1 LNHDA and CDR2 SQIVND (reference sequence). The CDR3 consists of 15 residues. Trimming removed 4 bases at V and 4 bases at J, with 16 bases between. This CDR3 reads CASSTTGLGIETQYF. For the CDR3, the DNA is TGTGCCAGTAGTACAACGGGACTGGGGATAGAGACCCAGTACTTC. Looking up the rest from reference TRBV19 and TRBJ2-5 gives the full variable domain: DGGITQSPKYLFRKEGQNVTLSCEQNLNHDAMYWYRQDPGQGLRLIYYSQIVNDFQKGDIAEGYSVSREKKESFPLTVTSAQKNPTAFYLCASSTTGLGIETQYFGPGTRLLVL.

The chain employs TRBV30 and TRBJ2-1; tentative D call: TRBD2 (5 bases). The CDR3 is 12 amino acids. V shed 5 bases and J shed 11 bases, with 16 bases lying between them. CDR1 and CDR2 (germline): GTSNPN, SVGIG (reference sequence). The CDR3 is CAWQRLALKQFF. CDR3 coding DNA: TGTGCCTGGCAACGTCTAGCCCTGAAGCAGTTCTTC.

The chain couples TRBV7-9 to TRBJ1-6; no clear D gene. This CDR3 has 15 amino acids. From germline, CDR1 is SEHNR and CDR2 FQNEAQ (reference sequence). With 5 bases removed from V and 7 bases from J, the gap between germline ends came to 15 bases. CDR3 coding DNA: TGTGCCAGCAGCAGCCGAGGACGGGAAAATTCACCCCTCCACTTT. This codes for CASSSRGRENSPLHF.

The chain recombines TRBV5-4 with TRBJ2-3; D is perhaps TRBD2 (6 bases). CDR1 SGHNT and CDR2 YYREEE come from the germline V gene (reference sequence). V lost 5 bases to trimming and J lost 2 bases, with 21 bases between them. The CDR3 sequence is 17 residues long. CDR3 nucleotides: TGTGCCAGCAGGCCTGGACATAGCGGCCCTTACACAGATACGCAGTATTTT. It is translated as CASRPGHSGPYTDTQYF.

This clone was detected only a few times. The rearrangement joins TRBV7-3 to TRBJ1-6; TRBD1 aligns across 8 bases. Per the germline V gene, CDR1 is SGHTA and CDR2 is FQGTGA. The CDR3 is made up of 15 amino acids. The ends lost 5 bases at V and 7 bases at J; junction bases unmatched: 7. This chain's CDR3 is CASSLLGQGNSPLHF. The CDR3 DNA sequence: TGTGCCAGCAGCCTCCTAGGACAGGGAAATTCACCCCTCCACTTT.

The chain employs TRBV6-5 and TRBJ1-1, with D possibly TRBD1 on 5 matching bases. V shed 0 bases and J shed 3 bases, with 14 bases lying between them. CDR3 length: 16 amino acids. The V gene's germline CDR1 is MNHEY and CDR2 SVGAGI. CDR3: CASSYSISGGDTEAFF. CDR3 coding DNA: TGTGCCAGCAGTTACTCGATCTCGGGGGGAGACACTGAAGCTTTCTTT.

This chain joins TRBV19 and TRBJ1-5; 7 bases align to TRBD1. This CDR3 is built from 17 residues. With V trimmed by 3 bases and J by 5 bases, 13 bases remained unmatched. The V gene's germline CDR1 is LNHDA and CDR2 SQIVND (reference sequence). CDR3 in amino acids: CASSIGTRTGGHQPQHF. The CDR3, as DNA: TGTGCCAGTAGTATTGGAACTCGGACAGGAGGGCATCAGCCCCAGCATTTT.

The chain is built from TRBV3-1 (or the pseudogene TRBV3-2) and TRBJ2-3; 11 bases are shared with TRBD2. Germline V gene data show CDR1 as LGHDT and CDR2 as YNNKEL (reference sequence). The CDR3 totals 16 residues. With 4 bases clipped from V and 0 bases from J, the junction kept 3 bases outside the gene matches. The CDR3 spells CASSLGTSGSTDTQYF. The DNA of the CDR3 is TGTGCCAGCAGCCTCGGGACTAGCGGTAGCACAGATACGCAGTATTTT.

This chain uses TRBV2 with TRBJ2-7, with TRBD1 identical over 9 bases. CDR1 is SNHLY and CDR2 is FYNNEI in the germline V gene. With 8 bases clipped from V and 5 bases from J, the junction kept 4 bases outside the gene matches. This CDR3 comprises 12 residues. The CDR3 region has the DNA TGTGCCAGCGGACAGGGGCCGCACGAGCAGTACTTC. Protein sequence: CASGQGPHEQYF.

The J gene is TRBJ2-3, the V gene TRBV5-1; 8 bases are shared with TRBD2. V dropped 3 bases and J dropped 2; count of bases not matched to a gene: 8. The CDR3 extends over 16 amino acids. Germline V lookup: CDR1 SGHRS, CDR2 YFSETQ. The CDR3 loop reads CASSSSGRGSTDTQYF. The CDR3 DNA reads TGCGCCAGCAGCTCCAGCGGGAGAGGGTCCACAGATACGCAGTATTTT.

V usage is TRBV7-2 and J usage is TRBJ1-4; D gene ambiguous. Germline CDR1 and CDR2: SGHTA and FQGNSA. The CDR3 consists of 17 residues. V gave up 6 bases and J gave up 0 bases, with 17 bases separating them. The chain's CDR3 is CASSKELLGATNEKLFF. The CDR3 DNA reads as TGTGCCAGCAGTAAAGAACTATTGGGAGCAACTAATGAAAAACTGTTTTTT.

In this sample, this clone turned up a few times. In nucleotides, the CDR3 is TGTGCCATCAGTGAGGGCTTAGAGATCGGGGGGCAGTACTTC. This translates into CAISEGLEIGGQYF. The chain recombines TRBV10-3 with TRBJ2-7, with a possible D match to TRBD2 (6 bases). Trimming left V 2 bases short and J 9 bases short, with 17 bases between. The CDR3 length is 14 residues. Germline V gives CDR1 ENHRY, CDR2 SYGVKD.

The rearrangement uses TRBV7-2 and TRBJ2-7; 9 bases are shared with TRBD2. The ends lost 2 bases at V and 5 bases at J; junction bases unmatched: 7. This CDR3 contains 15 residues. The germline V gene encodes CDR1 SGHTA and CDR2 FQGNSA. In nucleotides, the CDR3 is TGTGCCAGCAGCTTATTTGCGGGAGGGCCCAACGAGCAGTACTTC. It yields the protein CASSLFAGGPNEQYF.

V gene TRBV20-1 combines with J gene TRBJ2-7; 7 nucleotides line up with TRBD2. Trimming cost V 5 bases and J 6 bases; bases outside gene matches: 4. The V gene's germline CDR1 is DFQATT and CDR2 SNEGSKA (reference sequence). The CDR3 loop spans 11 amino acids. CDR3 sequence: CSAPRESEQYF. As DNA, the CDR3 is TGCAGTGCTCCGCGGGAGTCCGAGCAGTACTTC.

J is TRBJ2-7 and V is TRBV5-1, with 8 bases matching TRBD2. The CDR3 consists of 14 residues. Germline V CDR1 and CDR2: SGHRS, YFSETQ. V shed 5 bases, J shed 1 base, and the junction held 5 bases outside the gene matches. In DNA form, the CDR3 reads TGCGCCAGCAGAGGGCCTAGCGGGTCCTACGAGCAGTACTTC. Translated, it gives CASRGPSGSYEQYF.

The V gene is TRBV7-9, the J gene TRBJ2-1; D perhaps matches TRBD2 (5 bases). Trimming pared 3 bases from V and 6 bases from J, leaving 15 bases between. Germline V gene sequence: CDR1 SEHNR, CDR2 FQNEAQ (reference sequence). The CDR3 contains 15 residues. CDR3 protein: CASSFGGARRNEQFF. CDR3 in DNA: TGTGCCAGCAGCTTTGGAGGAGCCCGGCGCAATGAGCAGTTCTTC.

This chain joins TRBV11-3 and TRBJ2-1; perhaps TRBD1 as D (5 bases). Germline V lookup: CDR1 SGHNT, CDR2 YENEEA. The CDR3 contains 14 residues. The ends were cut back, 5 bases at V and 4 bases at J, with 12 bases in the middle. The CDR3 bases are TGTGCCAGCAGCCCCCGCCGACAGTACAATGAGCAGTTCTTC. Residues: CASSPRRQYNEQFF. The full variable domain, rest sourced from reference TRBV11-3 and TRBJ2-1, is EAGVVQSPRYKIIEKKQPVAFWCNPISGHNTLYWYLQNLGQGPELLIRYENEEAVDDSQLPKDRFSAERLKGVDSTLKIQPAELGDSAVYLCASSPRRQYNEQFFGPGTRLTVL.

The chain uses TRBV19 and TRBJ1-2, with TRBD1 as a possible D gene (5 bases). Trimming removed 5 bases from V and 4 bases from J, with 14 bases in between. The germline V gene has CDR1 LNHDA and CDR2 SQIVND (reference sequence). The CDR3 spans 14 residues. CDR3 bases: TGTGCCAGTAGTCGGGTAGGGGACTTCTATGGCTACACCTTC. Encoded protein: CASSRVGDFYGYTF.